A single sample gave rise to the 12 T cell receptor beta chains below, sequenced in a study of response to subunit inactivated influenza vaccine. MiXCR, run by TCRdb on the RT-PCR reads, gives a single entry per CDR3 protein. Of approximately 520,000 distinct CDR3 sequences listed, 16% are singletons. The specimen was CD4+ T cells sorted from PBMCs, collected roughly 24 months after vaccination. Receptors were obtained from a man between 50 and 69 years old who received an inactivated influenza vaccine.

A remark on this clonotype: Being one base from a much bigger clone, this may be a read error. This CDR3 reads CASSYMLGGNQPQYF. The DNA of the CDR3 is TGTGCCAGCAGTTATATGCTGGGGGGAAATCAGCCCCAGTATTTT. This rearrangement joins TRBV6-2 or TRBV6-3 to TRBJ1-5, with a tentative D call TRBD2 (6 bases). The DNA end favors TRBJ2-3, so the J call may be wrong. The CDR3 covers 15 residues. Germline values: CDR1 MNHEY, CDR2 SVGEGT.

The chain combines TRBV11-2 with TRBJ2-7; D perhaps matches TRBD2 (7 bases). From germline, CDR1 is SGHAT and CDR2 FQNNGV. Trimming shortened V by 1 base and J by 0 bases, and 13 bases separated the two germline ends. The CDR3 consists of 16 residues. The CDR3 nucleotides are TGTGCCAGCAGCTTAGGGGGGGGACATAGCTCCTACGAGCAGTACTTC. Translation gives CASSLGGGHSSYEQYF.

This clonotype was recorded at least ten times. V gene TRBV10-3 combines with J gene TRBJ1-6; TRBD1 is a possible D gene (6 bases). Trimming took off 11 bases at V and 7 bases at J, with 9 bases between the two ends. Germline CDR1 reads ENHRY; CDR2 reads SYGVKD. This CDR3 comprises 11 residues. The CDR3 spells CAAGQNSPLHF. The CDR3, as DNA: TGTGCCGCAGGACAGAATTCACCCCTCCACTTT.

The gene calls are TRBV7-2 and TRBJ2-1; D remains unclear. V was cut by 3 bases and J by 2 bases, with 11 bases left in between. The CDR3 runs 15 residues. Germline V lookup: CDR1 SGHTA, CDR2 FQGNSA. As DNA, the CDR3 is TGTGCCAGCAGCTTGGCCCTAGGACCCTACAATGAGCAGTTCTTC. Its translation: CASSLALGPYNEQFF.

V usage is TRBV6-1 and J usage is TRBJ1-1, with 9 bases aligning to TRBD1. The V gene end was trimmed by 4 bases and the J gene end by 10 bases; junction bases not matched to a gene: 7. Germline CDR1 and CDR2: MNHNS and SASEGT. CDR3 length equals 13 residues. The CDR3: CASSGDRAGGAFF. As DNA, the CDR3 is TGTGCCAGCAGTGGGGACAGGGCCGGGGGAGCTTTCTTT.

This clonotype was counted only a few times. The J gene is TRBJ2-5, the V gene TRBV20-1; the D gene is possibly TRBD2 (6 bases). Per germline, CDR1 DFQATT and CDR2 SNEGSKA (reference sequence). The CDR3 extends over 13 amino acids. Trimming cost V 0 bases and J 7 bases, with 12 bases left between them. This CDR3 reads CSARDQLAGTQYF. CDR3 sequence (DNA): TGCAGTGCTAGAGATCAACTAGCAGGGACCCAGTACTTC.

This clonotype has a count of ten or more. The chain recombines TRBV12-3 or TRBV12-4 with TRBJ1-2; 9 bases are shared with TRBD1. This CDR3 is 15 amino acids long. Losses at the gene ends were 7 bases for V and 2 bases for J; bases not matched to a gene: 8. CDR3 protein: CASKPTGTGNYGYTF. The CDR3 nucleotides read TGTGCCAGCAAACCTACCGGGACAGGGAACTATGGCTACACCTTC.

The chain carries TRBV30 and TRBJ1-6; 9 nucleotides agree with TRBD1. The trim removed 0 bases at V and 5 bases at J, leaving 8 bases unmatched. CDR3 length equals 17 residues. Germline CDR1 and CDR2: GTSNPN and SVGIG (reference sequence). CDR3 in DNA: TGTGCCTGGAGTGTACATTATGGGACAGGGAATAATTCACCCCTCCACTTT. This codes for CAWSVHYGTGNNSPLHF.

This clonotype occurred a few times. The chain uses TRBV20-1 and TRBJ1-1; D remains ambiguous. V dropped 0 bases and J dropped 1 base, with 9 bases sitting between them. Germline V gives CDR1 DFQATT, CDR2 SNEGSKA (reference sequence). The CDR3 is 14 amino acids. This chain's CDR3 is CSARDNRANTEAFF. The CDR3 DNA reads TGCAGTGCTAGAGATAACAGAGCGAACACTGAAGCTTTCTTT.

V is TRBV6-2 or TRBV6-3 and J is TRBJ1-1, with 9 bases matching TRBD1. CDR3 length equals 16 residues. Germline V gene data show CDR1 as MNHEY and CDR2 as SVGEGT. With V trimmed by 3 bases and J by 0 bases, 5 bases remained unmatched. CDR3 nucleotides: TGTGCCAGCAGTTATCTACAGGGGGCGGTGAACACTGAAGCTTTCTTT. This codes for CASSYLQGAVNTEAFF.

The chain employs TRBV5-8 and TRBJ2-5; possibly TRBD1 for D (6 bases). Germline CDR1 and CDR2: SGHTS and YDEGEE. This CDR3 is built from 16 residues. V lost 1 base and J lost 2, with 15 bases in between. CDR3 sequence reads: CASSLLLGTYQETQYF. CDR3 DNA: TGTGCCAGCAGCTTGCTCCTTGGGACATATCAAGAGACCCAGTACTTC. Filled out from reference TRBV5-8 and TRBJ2-5, the complete variable domain reads EAGVTQSPTHLIKTRGQQATLRCSPISGHTSVYWYQQALGLGLQFLLWYDEGEERNRGNFPPRFSGRQFPNYSSELNVNALELEDSALYLCASSLLLGTYQETQYFGPGTRLLVL.

There are a few counts of this clonotype. The V and J genes are TRBV6-7 and TRBJ1-5; D is ambiguous. TRBV6-7 is recorded as an ORF, its role being uncertain. The V and J ends lost 0 bases and 0 bases respectively, with 6 bases between them. The CDR3 is 15 residues long. The CDR3 sequence: CASSYSRPSNQPQHF. CDR3 in DNA: TGTGCCAGCAGTTACTCGCGTCCTAGCAATCAGCCCCAGCATTTT.